These T cell receptor beta chains were read from a single sample in a study of post-analysis software for immune sequencing data. TCRdb ran MiXCR on the PCR reads and lists one entry per CDR3 protein. The profile shows more than 500,000 distinct CDR3 sequences, approximately 31% of them singletons. The sample comprised blood. The receptors come from a girl aged 2 to 17 with multiple sclerosis. The CDR3 runs from the conserved cysteine through the conserved F or W. The D gene is left open where the match is weak. Clone size is given for some rows only: seen once, a few or many times, or a class if the clone is expanded.

TRBD1	TRBJ1-1	few	TRBV3-1	CASSQALTGLRNTEAFF	TGTGCCAGCAGCCAAGCGCTGACAGGGCTAAGGAACACTGAAGCTTTCTTT
-	TRBJ2-5	-	TRBV7-2	CASSITGQPETQYF	TGTGCCAGCAGCATAACCGGACAGCCAGAGACCCAGTACTTC
TRBD1	TRBJ1-4	-	TRBV20-1	CSARTTGGELFF	TGCAGTGCTAGGACCACAGGGGGGGAACTGTTTTTT
-	TRBJ2-3	few	TRBV18	CASSPSGPRYF	TGTGCCAGCTCCCCCAGCGGACCGAGGTATTTT
TRBD1	TRBJ2-7	-	TRBV6-6	CASSYVTSGQGYEQYF	TGTGCCAGCAGTTACGTGACCTCGGGACAGGGCTACGAGCAGTACTTC
-	TRBJ1-2	-	TRBV4-2	CASSQDSRGGHGYTF	TGTGCCAGCAGCCAAGATAGTAGGGGTGGCCATGGCTACACCTTC
-	TRBJ1-1	-	TRBV5-5	CASSSRGGAGITEAFF	TGTGCCAGCAGCTCCCGTGGCGGTGCAGGGATCACTGAAGCTTTCTTT
-	TRBJ2-7	-	TRBV6-5	CASSPSGTLRPYEQYF	TGTGCCAGCAGTCCATCCGGGACACTTCGACCCTACGAGCAGTACTTC
-	TRBJ2-5	-	TRBV7-2	CASRHGVGEQYF	TGTGCCAGCAGACACGGGGTTGGTGAGCAGTACTTC
-	TRBJ2-4	few	TRBV14	CASSQDEQVGIQYF	TGTGCCAGCAGCCAAGATGAACAGGTCGGCATTCAGTACTTC
TRBD1	TRBJ2-7	many	TRBV12-3/TRBV12-4	CASSRTGSSYEQYF	TGTGCCAGCAGCCGGACAGGGAGCTCCTACGAGCAGTACTTC
-	TRBJ2-3	-	TRBV11-2	CATSLGASTDTQYF	TGTGCCACCAGCTTGGGGGCCAGCACAGATACGCAGTATTTT
-	TRBJ2-1	many	TRBV20-1	CSARDDKGEQFF	TGCAGTGCTAGAGATGATAAGGGTGAGCAGTTCTTC
TRBD2	TRBJ2-7	once	TRBV3-1	CASSQDMRWASGGRSSYNEQYF	TGTGCCAGCAGCCAAGATATGAGGTGGGCTAGCGGGGGGAGGAGCTCCTACAATGAGCAGTACTTC
-	TRBJ2-6	few	TRBV27	CASSLNRVSGANVLTF	TGTGCCAGCAGTTTAAATAGGGTCTCTGGGGCCAACGTCCTGACTTTC
-	TRBJ2-1	-	TRBV9	CASSVWATSSYNEQFF	TGTGCCAGCAGCGTCTGGGCCACCAGCTCCTACAATGAGCAGTTCTTC
-	TRBJ1-2	-	TRBV20-1	CSAREGVSGYTF	TGCAGTGCTAGAGAAGGGGTTTCGGGCTACACCTTC
TRBD2	TRBJ2-1	-	TRBV5-1	CASSSRTSREQFF	TGCGCCAGCAGCTCCCGGACTAGCCGTGAGCAGTTCTTC
-	TRBJ1-1	-	TRBV27	CASSTWTAVDTEAFF	TGTGCCAGCAGTACCTGGACGGCGGTGGACACTGAAGCTTTCTTT
-	TRBJ2-2	-	TRBV3-1	CASSQGAWLAGGELFF	TGTGCCAGCAGCCAGGGGGCGTGGCTAGCAGGCGGGGAGCTGTTTTTT
TRBD2	TRBJ2-1	-	TRBV6-5	CASSYSLTSGVSYNEQFF	TGTGCCAGCAGTTACTCGCTGACTAGCGGGGTTTCCTACAATGAGCAGTTCTTC
-	TRBJ1-5	-	TRBV6-5	CASSRTNNQPQHF	TGTGCCAGCAGCCGCACAAACAATCAGCCCCAGCATTTT
TRBD2	TRBJ2-5	-	TRBV10-2	CASSESGGGAYQETQYF	TGCGCCAGCAGTGAGTCCGGCGGGGGGGCCTATCAAGAGACCCAGTACTTC
-	TRBJ1-5	-	TRBV5-1	CASSPGSPGGNQPQHF	TGCGCCAGCAGCCCTGGGTCCCCCGGCGGCAATCAGCCCCAGCATTTT
-	TRBJ2-1	-	TRBV6-5	CASLLIPGQPGEQFF	TGTGCCAGCCTCCTAATCCCGGGACAACCCGGTGAGCAGTTCTTC
-	TRBJ2-3	-	TRBV20-1	CSASLPGSGFGADTQYF	TGCAGTGCTAGTTTACCGGGGTCAGGGTTTGGCGCAGATACGCAGTATTTT
-	TRBJ1-1	-	TRBV3-1	CASSQFGRGPEAFF	TGTGCCAGCAGCCAATTTGGCAGGGGACCTGAAGCTTTCTTT
-	TRBJ2-5	-	TRBV20-1	CSASDSGGTQYF	TGCAGTGCTAGTGACTCCGGAGGGACCCAGTACTTC
TRBD1	TRBJ2-7	-	TRBV3-1	CASSHAIYRGLPYEQYF	TGTGCCAGCAGCCATGCCATTTACAGGGGGCTACCCTACGAGCAGTACTTC
-	TRBJ2-3	-	TRBV5-1	CASSPQQGAVSDTQYF	TGCGCCAGCAGCCCACAACAGGGAGCGGTGTCAGATACGCAGTATTTT
-	TRBJ1-2	-	TRBV25-1	CASSSLTAGRNYGYTF	TGTGCCAGCAGTTCCCTAACGGCAGGCAGGAACTATGGCTACACCTTC
-	TRBJ2-3	-	TRBV5-1	CASSLAVGGAGTDTQYF	TGCGCCAGCAGCTTGGCCGTGGGGGGCGCGGGGACAGATACGCAGTATTTT
-	TRBJ1-6	few	TRBV20-1	CSAPTAPGRTPLHF	TGCAGTGCACCGACTGCTCCGGGGCGTACTCCCCTCCACTTT
TRBD1	TRBJ1-1	-	TRBV11-1	CASSFGTGGVYTEAFF	TGTGCCAGCAGCTTCGGAACAGGGGGCGTCTACACTGAAGCTTTCTTT
-	TRBJ1-1	-	TRBV20-1	CSARDGGITNTEAFF	TGCAGTGCTAGAGATGGGGGTATCACGAACACTGAAGCTTTCTTT
-	TRBJ2-4	-	TRBV20-1	CGARDTGDPKNIQYF	TGCGGTGCTAGAGATACGGGGGACCCCAAAAACATTCAGTACTTC
-	TRBJ1-1	many	TRBV29-1	CSARNTEAFF	TGCAGCGCCAGGAACACTGAAGCTTTCTTT
TRBD1	TRBJ2-1	many	TRBV24-1	CATSDPLGTGGENYNEQFF	TGTGCCACCAGTGATCCCCTCGGGACAGGGGGCGAGAACTACAATGAGCAGTTCTTC
-	TRBJ1-6	few	TRBV7-2	CASTVPQWGNSPLHF	TGTGCCAGCACCGTCCCGCAATGGGGGAATTCACCCCTCCACTTT
-	TRBJ2-1	-	TRBV10-3	CAISEERGDRDEQFF	TGTGCCATCAGTGAGGAGAGGGGGGACCGAGATGAGCAGTTCTTC